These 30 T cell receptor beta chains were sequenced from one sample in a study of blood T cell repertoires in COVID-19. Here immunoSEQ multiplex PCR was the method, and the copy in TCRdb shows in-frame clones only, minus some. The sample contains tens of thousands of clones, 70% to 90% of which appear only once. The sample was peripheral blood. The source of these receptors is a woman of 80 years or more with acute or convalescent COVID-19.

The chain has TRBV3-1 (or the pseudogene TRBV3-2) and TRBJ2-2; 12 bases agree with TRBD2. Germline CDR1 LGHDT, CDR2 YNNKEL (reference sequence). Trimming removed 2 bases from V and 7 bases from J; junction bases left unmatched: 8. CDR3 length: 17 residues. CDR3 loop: CASSQPLAGGPGGELFF. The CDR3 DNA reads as TGTGCCAGCAGCCAACCTCTAGCGGGAGGGCCCGGCGGGGAGCTGTTTTTT.

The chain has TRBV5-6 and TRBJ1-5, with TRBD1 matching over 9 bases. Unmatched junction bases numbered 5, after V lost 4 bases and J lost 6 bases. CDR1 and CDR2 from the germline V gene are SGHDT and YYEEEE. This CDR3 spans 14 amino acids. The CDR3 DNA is TGTGCCAGCAGCACTAACAGGGGGCTTCAGCCCCAGCATTTT. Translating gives CASSTNRGLQPQHF.

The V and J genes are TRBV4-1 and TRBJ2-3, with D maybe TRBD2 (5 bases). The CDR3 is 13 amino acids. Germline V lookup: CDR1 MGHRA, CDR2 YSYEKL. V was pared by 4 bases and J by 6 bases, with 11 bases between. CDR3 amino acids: CASSLNRGDTQYF. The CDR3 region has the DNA TGCGCCAGCAGCCTCAATCGGGGTGATACGCAGTATTTT.

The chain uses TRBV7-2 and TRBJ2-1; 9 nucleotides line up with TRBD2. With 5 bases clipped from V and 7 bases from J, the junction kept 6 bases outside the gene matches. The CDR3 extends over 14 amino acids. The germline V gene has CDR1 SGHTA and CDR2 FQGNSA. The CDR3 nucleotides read TGTGCCAGCAGCGCGGGACTAGCCAGGAATGAGCAGTTCTTC. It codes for CASSAGLARNEQFF. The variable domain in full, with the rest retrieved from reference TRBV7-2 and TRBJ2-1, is GAGVSQSPSNKVTEKGKDVELRCDPISGHTALYWYRQSLGQGLEFLIYFQGNSAPDKSGLPSDRFSAERTGGSVSTLTIQRTQQEDSAVYLCASSAGLARNEQFFGPGTRLTVL.

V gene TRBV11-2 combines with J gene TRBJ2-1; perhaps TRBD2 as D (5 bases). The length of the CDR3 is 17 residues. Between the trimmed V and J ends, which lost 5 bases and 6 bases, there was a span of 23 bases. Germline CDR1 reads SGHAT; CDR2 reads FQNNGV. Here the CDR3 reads CASSIRVGKPTPNEQFF. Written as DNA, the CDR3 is TGTGCCAGCAGCATTAGGGTCGGGAAACCTACCCCCAATGAGCAGTTCTTC.

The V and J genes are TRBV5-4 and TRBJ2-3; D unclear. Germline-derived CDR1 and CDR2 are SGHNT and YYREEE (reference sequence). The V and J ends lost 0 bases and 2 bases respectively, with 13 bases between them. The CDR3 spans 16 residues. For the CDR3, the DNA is TGTGCCAGCAGCTTGGCCGGTCAGCGTAACACAGATACGCAGTATTTT. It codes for CASSLAGQRNTDTQYF.

The chain's CDR3 is CASSPGGQGTEAFF. CDR3 nucleotide sequence: TGTGCCAGCAGCCCCGGAGGTCAGGGGACTGAAGCTTTCTTT. The rearrangement links TRBV7-9 to TRBJ1-1; D is possibly TRBD1 (6 bases). Germline V lookup: CDR1 SEHNR, CDR2 FQNEAQ (reference sequence). Trimming took 5 bases from V and 5 from J, leaving 15 bases between them. There are 14 residues in the CDR3.

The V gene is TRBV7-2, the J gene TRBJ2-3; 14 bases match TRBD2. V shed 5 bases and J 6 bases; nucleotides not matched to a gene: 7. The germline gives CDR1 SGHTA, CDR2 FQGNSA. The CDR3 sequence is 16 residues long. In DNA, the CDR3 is TGTGCCAGCAGCGTGACTAGCGGGGGGGCCACGGATACGCAGTATTTT. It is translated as CASSVTSGGATDTQYF. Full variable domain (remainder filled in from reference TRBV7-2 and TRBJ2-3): GAGVSQSPSNKVTEKGKDVELRCDPISGHTALYWYRQSLGQGLEFLIYFQGNSAPDKSGLPSDRFSAERTGGSVSTLTIQRTQQEDSAVYLCASSVTSGGATDTQYFGPGTRLTVL.

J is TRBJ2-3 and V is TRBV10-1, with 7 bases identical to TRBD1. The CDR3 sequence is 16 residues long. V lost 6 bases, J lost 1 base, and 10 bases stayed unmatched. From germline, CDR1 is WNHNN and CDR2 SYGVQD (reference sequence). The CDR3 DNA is TGCGCCAGCAGCGACCGACAGGGCTGGGGCACAGATACGCAGTATTTT. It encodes CASSDRQGWGTDTQYF.

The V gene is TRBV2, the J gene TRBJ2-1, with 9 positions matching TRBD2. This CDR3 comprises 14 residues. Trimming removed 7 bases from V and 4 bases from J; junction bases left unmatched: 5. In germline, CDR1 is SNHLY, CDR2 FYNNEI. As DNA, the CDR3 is TGTGCCAGCAACCTAGCGGGGATATACAATGAGCAGTTCTTC. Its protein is CASNLAGIYNEQFF.

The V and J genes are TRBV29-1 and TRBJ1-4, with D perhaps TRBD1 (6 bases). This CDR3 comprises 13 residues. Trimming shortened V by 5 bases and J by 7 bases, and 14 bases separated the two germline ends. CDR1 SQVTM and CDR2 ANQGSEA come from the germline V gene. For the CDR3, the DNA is TGCAGCGTTTCACAGGGTGCAGGTGAAAAACTGTTTTTT. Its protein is CSVSQGAGEKLFF.

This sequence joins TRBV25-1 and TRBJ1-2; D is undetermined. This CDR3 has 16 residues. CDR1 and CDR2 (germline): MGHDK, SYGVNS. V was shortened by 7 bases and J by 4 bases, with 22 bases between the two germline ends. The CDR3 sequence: CASTRTSTGRIYGYTF. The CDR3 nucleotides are TGTGCCAGCACCCGAACGTCTACGGGAAGAATCTATGGCTACACCTTC.

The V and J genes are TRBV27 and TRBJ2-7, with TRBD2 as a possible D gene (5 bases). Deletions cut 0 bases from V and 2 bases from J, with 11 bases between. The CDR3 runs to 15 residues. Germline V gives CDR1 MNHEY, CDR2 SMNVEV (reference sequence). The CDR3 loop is CASSLSKTLAYEQYF. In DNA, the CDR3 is TGTGCCAGCAGTTTATCAAAGACACTAGCCTACGAGCAGTACTTC.

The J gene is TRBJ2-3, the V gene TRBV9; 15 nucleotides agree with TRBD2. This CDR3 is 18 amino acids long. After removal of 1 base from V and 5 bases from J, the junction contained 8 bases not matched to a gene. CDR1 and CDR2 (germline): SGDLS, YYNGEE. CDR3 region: CASSVSPGLAGGGDTQYF. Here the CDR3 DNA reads TGTGCCAGCAGCGTATCTCCGGGACTAGCGGGGGGAGGAGATACGCAGTATTTT.

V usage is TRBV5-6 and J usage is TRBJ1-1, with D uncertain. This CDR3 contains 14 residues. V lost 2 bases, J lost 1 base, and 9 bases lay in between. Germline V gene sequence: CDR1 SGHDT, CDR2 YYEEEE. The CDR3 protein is CASSFLERNTEAFF. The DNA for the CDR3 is TGTGCCAGCAGCTTTTTAGAAAGGAACACTGAAGCTTTCTTT.

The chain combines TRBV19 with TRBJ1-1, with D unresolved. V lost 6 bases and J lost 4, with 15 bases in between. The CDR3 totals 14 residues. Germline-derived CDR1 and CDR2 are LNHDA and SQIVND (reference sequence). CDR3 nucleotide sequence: TGTGCCAGTAGCCAGGATTTGTTAATCACTGAAGCTTTCTTT. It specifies CASSQDLLITEAFF.

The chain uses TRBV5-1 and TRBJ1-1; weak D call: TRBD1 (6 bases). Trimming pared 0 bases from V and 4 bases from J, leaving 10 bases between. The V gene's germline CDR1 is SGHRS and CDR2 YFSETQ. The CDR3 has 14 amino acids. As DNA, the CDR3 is TGCGCCAGCAGCTTGGCCGTAGGGGGCACTGAAGCTTTCTTT. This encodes CASSLAVGGTEAFF.

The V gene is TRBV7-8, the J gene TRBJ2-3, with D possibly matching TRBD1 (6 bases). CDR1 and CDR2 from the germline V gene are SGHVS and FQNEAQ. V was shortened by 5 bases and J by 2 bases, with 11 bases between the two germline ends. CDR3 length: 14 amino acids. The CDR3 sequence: CASSPSGHTDTQYF. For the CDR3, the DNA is TGTGCCAGCAGCCCCTCGGGACACACAGATACGCAGTATTTT.

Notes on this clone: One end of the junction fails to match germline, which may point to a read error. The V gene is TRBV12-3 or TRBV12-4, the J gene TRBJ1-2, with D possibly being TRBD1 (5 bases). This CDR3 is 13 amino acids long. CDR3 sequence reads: CASSVAGGYGYTF. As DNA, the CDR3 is TGTGCCAGCAGTGTAGCCGGGGGCTATGGCTACACCTTC.

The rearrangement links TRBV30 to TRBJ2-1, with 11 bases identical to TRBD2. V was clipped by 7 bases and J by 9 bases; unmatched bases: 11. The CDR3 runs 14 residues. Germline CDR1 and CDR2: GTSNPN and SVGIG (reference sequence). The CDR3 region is CALQGSGRAGEQFF. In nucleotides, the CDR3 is TGTGCCTTGCAGGGTAGCGGGAGGGCCGGTGAGCAGTTCTTC.

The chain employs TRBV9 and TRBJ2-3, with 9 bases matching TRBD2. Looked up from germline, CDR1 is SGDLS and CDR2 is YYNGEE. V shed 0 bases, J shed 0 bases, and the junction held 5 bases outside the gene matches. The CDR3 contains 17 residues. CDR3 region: CASSVVGSGRSTDTQYF. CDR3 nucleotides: TGTGCCAGCAGCGTAGTAGGTAGCGGGAGAAGCACAGATACGCAGTATTTT.

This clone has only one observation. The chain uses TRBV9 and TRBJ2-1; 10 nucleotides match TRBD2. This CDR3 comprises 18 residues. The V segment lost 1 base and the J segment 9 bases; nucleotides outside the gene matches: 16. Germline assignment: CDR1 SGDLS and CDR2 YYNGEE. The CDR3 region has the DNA TGTGCCAGCAGCGTACTTAGCGGGGGGCAGCCGAGGTCTGGTGAGCAGTTCTTC. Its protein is CASSVLSGGQPRSGEQFF.

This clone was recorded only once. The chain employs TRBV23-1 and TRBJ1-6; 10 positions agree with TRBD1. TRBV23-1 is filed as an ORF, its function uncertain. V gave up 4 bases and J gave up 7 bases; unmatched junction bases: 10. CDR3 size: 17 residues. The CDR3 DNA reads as TGCGCCAGCAGTCCGCTGGGACAGGGGTTTGTGAATTCACCCCTCCACTTT. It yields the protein CASSPLGQGFVNSPLHF.

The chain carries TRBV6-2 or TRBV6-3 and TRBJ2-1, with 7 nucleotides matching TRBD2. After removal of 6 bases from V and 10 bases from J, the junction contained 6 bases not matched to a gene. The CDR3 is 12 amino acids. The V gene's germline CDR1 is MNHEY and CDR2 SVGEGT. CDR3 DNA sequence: TGTGCCAGCAGCCCAGCGGGGAGAGAGCAGTTCTTC. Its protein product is CASSPAGREQFF.

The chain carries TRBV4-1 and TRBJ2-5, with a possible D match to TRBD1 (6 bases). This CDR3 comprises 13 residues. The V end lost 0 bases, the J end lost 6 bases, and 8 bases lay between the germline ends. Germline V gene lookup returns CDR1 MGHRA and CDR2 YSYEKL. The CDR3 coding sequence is TGCGCCAGCAGCCAAGAACAGGGACAGACCCAGTACTTC. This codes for CASSQEQGQTQYF.

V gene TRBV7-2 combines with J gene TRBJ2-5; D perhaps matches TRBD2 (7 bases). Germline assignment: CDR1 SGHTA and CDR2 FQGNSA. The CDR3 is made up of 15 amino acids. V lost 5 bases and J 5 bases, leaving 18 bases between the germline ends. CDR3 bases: TGTGCCAGCAGCGGCGCGGGGGCAGGGGCCGAGACCCAGTACTTC. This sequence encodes CASSGAGAGAETQYF.

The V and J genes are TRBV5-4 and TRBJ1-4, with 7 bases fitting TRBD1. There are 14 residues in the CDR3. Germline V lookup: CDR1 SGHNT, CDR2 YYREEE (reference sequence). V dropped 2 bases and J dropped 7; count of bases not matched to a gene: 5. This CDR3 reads CASSLDRAGEKLFF. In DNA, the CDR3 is TGTGCCAGCAGCTTAGACAGGGCTGGTGAAAAACTGTTTTTT.

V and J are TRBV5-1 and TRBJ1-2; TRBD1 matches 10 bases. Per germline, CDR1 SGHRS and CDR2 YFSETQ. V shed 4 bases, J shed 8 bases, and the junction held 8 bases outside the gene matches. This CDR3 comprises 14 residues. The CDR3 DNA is TGCGCCAGCAGCCTGCTACCGGGACAGGGGGGCTACACCTTC. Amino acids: CASSLLPGQGGYTF. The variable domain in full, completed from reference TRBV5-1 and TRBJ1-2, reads KAGVTQTPRYLIKTRGQQVTLSCSPISGHRSVSWYQQTPGQGLQFLFEYFSETQRNKGNFPGRFSGRQFSNSRSEMNVSTLELGDSALYLCASSLLPGQGGYTFGSGTRLTVV.

CDR3 sequence: CASSQGTGAWANEKLFF. DNA for the CDR3: TGTGCCAGCAGCCAAGGGACAGGGGCTTGGGCTAATGAAAAACTGTTTTTT. The chain combines TRBV14 with TRBJ1-4; 9 nucleotides agree with TRBD1. The trim removed 1 base at V and 3 bases at J, leaving 6 bases unmatched. Germline V CDR1 and CDR2: SGHDN, FVKESK. The CDR3 runs 17 residues.

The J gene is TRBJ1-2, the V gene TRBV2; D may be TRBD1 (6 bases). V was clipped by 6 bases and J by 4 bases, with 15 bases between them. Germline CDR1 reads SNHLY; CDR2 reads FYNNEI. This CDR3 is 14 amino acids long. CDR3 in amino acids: CASRARGSTYGYTF. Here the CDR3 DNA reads TGTGCCAGCAGGGCGAGGGGGAGTACCTATGGCTACACCTTC.